The clone carrying this T cell receptor (beta chain) was recorded a few times. The CDR3 consists of 15 residues. Germline CDR1 SGHKS, CDR2 YYEKEE (reference sequence). Deletions cut 4 bases from V and 5 bases from J, with 18 bases between. The data stem from a study of response to subunit inactivated influenza vaccine. Each CDR3 protein gets one entry after TCRdb re-called the RT-PCR reads with MiXCR. This table has approximately 520,000 distinct CDR3 sequences, around 25% appearing once. This specimen was CD4+ T cells sorted from PBMCs, taken around 5 days after vaccination. The genes are TRBV5-5 and TRBJ1-2; D is perhaps TRBD1 (5 bases). The sequence was obtained from a middle-aged man who received an inactivated influenza vaccine. The CDR3 DNA reads TGTGCCAGCAGCCTGGTCGGCAGGGAAGGGTATGGCTACACCTTC. This codes for CASSLVGREGYGYTF.